The rows below give T cell receptor beta chains drawn from one sample of a study of Graves' ophthalmopathy and Graves' hyperthyroidism. TCRdb analysed the multiplex PCR reads with MiXCR anew, one entry per CDR3 protein. The sample has 500,000 to 700,000 distinct CDR3 sequences, 22% seen once. The sequenced sample consisted of peripheral blood. These receptors originate from a woman under 30 with stable Graves' hyperthyroidism. Some clones in this sample may be carry-over from other donors' samples. Both conserved end residues are trimmed from each CDR3.

j_call	v_call	cdr3_aa
TRBJ2-4	TRBV20-1	SARDQFSVTKNIQY
TRBJ2-7	TRBV2	ASRDFLNYEQY
TRBJ1-1	TRBV12-3/TRBV12-4	ASSIYPGTGILTEAF
TRBJ2-7	TRBV12-3/TRBV12-4	ASSPRFAEQY
TRBJ1-1	TRBV4-1	ASSQVRGAFTEAF
TRBJ1-5	TRBV7-8	ASSLGTGVQPQH
TRBJ2-2	TRBV19	ASHVAGELF
TRBJ1-1	TRBV19	ASKAALAGKMNTEAF
TRBJ1-6	TRBV15	ATSRDPGAVNSPLH
TRBJ1-1	TRBV27	ASSQTPGRMNTEAF
TRBJ1-1	TRBV30	AWGQGARKAF
TRBJ1-1	TRBV29-1	SVEGQGRMNTEAF
TRBJ1-1	TRBV12-3/TRBV12-4	ASSLVTGLNTEAF
TRBJ1-5	TRBV20-1	SARAGGGLQPQH
TRBJ1-5	TRBV18	ASSPNNWGGSQPQH
TRBJ1-2	TRBV6-1	ASSVRDTFKDYT
TRBJ2-7	TRBV28	ASVDYLSYEQY
TRBJ1-1	TRBV3-1	ASSQRFAGFTEAF
TRBJ1-6	TRBV2	ASSVPGVSDSPLH
TRBJ2-7	TRBV6-1	ASSEEGPASTYEQY
TRBJ1-1	TRBV10-2	ASRATPNTEAF
TRBJ2-3	TRBV19	ATGAGGEDTQY
TRBJ2-2	TRBV5-1	ASSDHRQGATGELF
TRBJ1-2	TRBV11-2	ASSRRYPVPGDYGYT
TRBJ2-7	TRBV6-2/TRBV6-3	ATPRTGTSFGIYEQY
TRBJ2-7	TRBV6-5	ASSWTSGYSSYEQY
TRBJ2-5	TRBV28	ASRGLSGARETQY